One sample yielded the 7 T cell receptor beta chains listed below, sequenced in a study of blood T cell repertoires in COVID-19. Generated by immunoSEQ multiplex PCR, the TCRdb table keeps only in-frame clones and is missing some. Of about 230,000 clones in the sample, roughly 84% are singletons; the top ten hold more than 1.2%. The specimen was peripheral blood. These receptors were obtained from a woman aged 40 to 50 who had recovered from COVID-19.

The genes are TRBV9 and TRBJ2-7; D not resolved. In germline, CDR1 is SGDLS, CDR2 YYNGEE. This CDR3 contains 11 residues. V lost 3 bases and J 6 bases, leaving 7 bases between the germline ends. The CDR3 loop reads CASSAGTEQYF. In DNA form, the CDR3 reads TGTGCCAGCAGCGCAGGAACCGAGCAGTACTTC.

The chain carries TRBV15 and TRBJ1-2; D possibly corresponds to TRBD1 (6 bases). Germline V lookup: CDR1 LNHNV, CDR2 YYDKDF (reference sequence). CDR3 length equals 14 residues. V lost 6 bases to trimming and J lost 8 bases, with 19 bases between them. CDR3 amino acids: CATRDGGGARGYTF. The CDR3 nucleotides read TGTGCCACCAGAGACGGAGGGGGGGCGCGGGGCTACACCTTC. The entire variable domain, with the rest obtained from reference TRBV15 and TRBJ1-2, is as follows: DAMVIQNPRYQVTQFGKPVTLSCSQTLNHNVMYWYQQKSSQAPKLLFHYYDKDFNNEADTPDNFQSRRPNTSFCFLDIRSPGLGDTAMYLCATRDGGGARGYTFGSGTRLTVV.

J is TRBJ2-3 and V is TRBV10-3, with D perhaps matching TRBD2 (7 bases). The germline V gene has CDR1 ENHRY and CDR2 SYGVKD. V was cut by 6 bases and J by 0 bases, with 16 bases left in between. This CDR3 is built from 16 residues. The CDR3 here is CAIRSLGGLSTDTQYF. The CDR3 nucleotides read TGTGCCATCAGATCCCTAGGGGGACTAAGCACAGATACGCAGTATTTT.

V gene TRBV13 combines with J gene TRBJ2-5, with D possibly being TRBD1 (6 bases). CDR1 and CDR2 (germline): PRHDT, FYEKMQ (reference sequence). The CDR3 loop spans 15 amino acids. V lost 2 bases and J lost 0, with 10 bases in between. CDR3 sequence: CASSLFNRDQETQYF. DNA of the CDR3: TGTGCCAGCAGCTTATTCAACAGGGACCAAGAGACCCAGTACTTC.

The V gene is TRBV28, the J gene TRBJ2-7; TRBD1 agrees at 10 bases. The CDR3 extends over 14 amino acids. Germline CDR1 reads MDHEN; CDR2 reads SYDVKM. V was clipped by 6 bases and J by 6 bases; unmatched bases: 8. CDR3 bases: TGTGCCAGCAGCCTCGGGACAGGGGTTGCCGAGCAGTACTTC. Amino acids: CASSLGTGVAEQYF. Full variable domain (remainder filled in from reference TRBV28 and TRBJ2-7): DVKVTQSSRYLVKRTGEKVFLECVQDMDHENMFWYRQDPGLGLRLIYFSYDVKMKEKGDIPEGYSVSREKKERFSLILESASTNQTSMYLCASSLGTGVAEQYFGPGTRLTVT.

This clone was seen more than once but under ten times. CDR3 in DNA: TGCGCCAGCAGCCGACTCGTAGGCGGGGGGACCACAGATACGCAGTATTTT. It specifies CASSRLVGGGTTDTQYF. J is TRBJ2-3 and V is TRBV4-3, with 8 bases that match TRBD2. The CDR3 spans 17 residues. With V trimmed by 4 bases and J by 2 bases, 11 bases remained unmatched. Per the germline V gene, CDR1 is LGHNA and CDR2 is YSLEER.

The CDR3 nucleotides are TGTGCCTGGAATAACAGGACCCCGAACACCGGGGAGCTGTTTTTT. Translating gives CAWNNRTPNTGELFF. The chain recombines TRBV6-6 with TRBJ2-2; a weak D match, TRBD1 (5 bases). Trimming left V 11 bases short and J 0 bases short, with 16 bases between. Germline assignment: CDR1 MNHNY and CDR2 SVGAGI (reference sequence). The CDR3 consists of 15 residues.